A selection of T cell receptor beta chains follows, all from one sample in a study of cytomegalovirus exposure and HLA in healthy donors. Measured with immunoSEQ multiplex PCR; TCRdb has only the in-frame clones, and not every one. The sample records approximately 75,000 clones, roughly 71% being singletons. Sequenced material: PBMCs. These receptors came from a woman aged 55-70 years in good health and CMV-seropositive. The CDR3 runs from the conserved cysteine through the conserved F or W. A D gene is named only where the DNA matches it firmly. For some rows the clone size is stated as once, few or many, or as a class when expanded; others skip it.

d_call cdr3_length clone_size j_call v_call cdr3_nt cdr3_aa
NA 14 NA TRBJ1-6 TRBV11-2 TGTGCCAGCAGCTTAGGGCAGGGAAATTCACCCCTCCACTTT CASSLGQGNSPLHF
TRBD2 17 NA TRBJ2-2 TRBV5-1 TGCGCCAGCAGCACGGGGACTAGCGGGGCGAACACCGGGGAGCTGTTTTTT CASSTGTSGANTGELFF
TRBD1 16 NA TRBJ2-1 TRBV13 TGTGCCAGCAGCTTAGGGGGGGGACAGGGTATAGGGGAGCAGTTCTTC CASSLGGGQGIGEQFF
TRBD1 14 NA TRBJ1-4 TRBV11-3 TGTGCCAGCAGCCCCGGACAGGGCATCGAAAAACTGTTTTTT CASSPGQGIEKLFF
TRBD2 16 NA TRBJ2-5 TRBV5-4 TGTGCCAGCAGCCTTAGCGGGGGGGCCAACGGAGAGACCCAGTACTTC CASSLSGGANGETQYF
TRBD1 14 NA TRBJ1-2 TRBV5-1 TGCGCCAGCAGCCACGAGACAGGGGGTCATGGCTACACCTTC CASSHETGGHGYTF
NA 13 NA TRBJ1-1 TRBV6-1 TGTGCCAGCAGCCGGACTCAGAACACTGAAGCTTTCTTT CASSRTQNTEAFF
NA 11 NA TRBJ1-2 TRBV20-1 TGCAGTGCTAGCCAGTCCTATGGCTACACCTTC CSASQSYGYTF
NA 14 few TRBJ1-5 TRBV4-2 TGTGCCAGCAGCCATTCAGGGTCTAGTCAGCCCCAGCATTTT CASSHSGSSQPQHF
NA 13 NA TRBJ1-2 TRBV9 TGTGCCAGCAGCGTAGCCCCAGAGGATGGCTACACCTTC CASSVAPEDGYTF
TRBD2 16 NA TRBJ2-7 TRBV5-1 TGCGCCAGCAGCTTTCCCTCTAGCGGGAGCTCCTACGAGCAGTACTTC CASSFPSSGSSYEQYF
TRBD2 14 NA TRBJ2-7 TRBV7-9 TGTGCCAGCAGCCGGGGACTAGCGACGAGCGAGCAGTACTTC CASSRGLATSEQYF
NA 11 NA TRBJ2-4 TRBV7-2 TGTGCCAGCAGCTTAGTGGAGTTTCAGTACTTC CASSLVEFQYF
TRBD1 14 NA TRBJ1-2 TRBV30 TGTGCCTGGAAAACGACAGGGGGGTACTATGGCTACACCTTC CAWKTTGGYYGYTF
TRBD1 15 NA TRBJ1-2 TRBV9 TGTGCCAGCAGCGTAGGACAGGGAAGCTTCTATGGCTACACCTTC CASSVGQGSFYGYTF
NA 18 NA TRBJ2-6 TRBV7-8 TGTGCCAGCAGCCTCCCTTTTATACTTTCCTCTGGGGCCAACGTCCTGACTTTC CASSLPFILSSGANVLTF
TRBD2 15 NA TRBJ2-5 TRBV9 TGTGCCAGCAGCTCTAGCGGGGGGGGGCAAGAGACCCAGTACTTC CASSSSGGGQETQYF
NA 15 NA TRBJ1-1 TRBV19 TGTGCCAGTAGTATGTTGGGGGGGGCAGGGACTGAAGCTTTCTTT CASSMLGGAGTEAFF
NA 16 NA TRBJ1-4 TRBV7-2 TGTGCCAGCAGCCCGAATCTCTGGAGCCCGAATGAAAAACTGTTTTTT CASSPNLWSPNEKLFF
NA 15 NA TRBJ2-3 TRBV5-6 TGTGCCAGCAGCTTGAGGCGGGGTTACACAGATACGCAGTATTTT CASSLRRGYTDTQYF
NA 11 few TRBJ1-2 TRBV7-9 TGTGCCAGCAGCTTAAGCGGTGGCTACACCTTC CASSLSGGYTF
NA 15 NA TRBJ2-5 TRBV11-2 TGTGCCAGCAGCTCTCCGGGGCGGGGGCGAGAGACCCAGTACTTC CASSSPGRGRETQYF
TRBD1 14 few TRBJ1-5 TRBV6-1 TGTGCCAGCAGTGGGACAGGGGACAGGGGGCCCCAGCATTTT CASSGTGDRGPQHF
TRBD1 15 NA TRBJ1-1 TRBV14 TGTGCCAGCAGCCAGCTGGCGGGCAGGGGACAGGAAGCTTTCTTT CASSQLAGRGQEAFF
TRBD1 15 NA TRBJ2-5 TRBV5-1 TGCGCCAGCAGCTCGGGACAGGCCCTAGGAGAGACCCAGTACTTC CASSSGQALGETQYF
TRBD1 16 once TRBJ1-1 TRBV5-1 TGCGCCAGCAGCTTTGGGACAGTCTCGATGAACACTGAAGCTTTCTTT CASSFGTVSMNTEAFF
NA 13 NA TRBJ2-7 TRBV12-5 TGTGCTAGTGGCCCCGACACTCGCTACGAGCAGTACTTC CASGPDTRYEQYF
NA 14 few TRBJ2-4 TRBV6-5 TGTGCCAGCAGTTGGACCAGGACTGGAAACATTCAGTACTTC CASSWTRTGNIQYF
TRBD1 13 NA TRBJ1-2 TRBV18 TGTGCCAGCTCACCAACAGGGGCCTATGGCTACACCTTC CASSPTGAYGYTF
NA 15 NA TRBJ1-5 TRBV21-1 TGTGCCAGCAGGGCGGGGGAGAGTTCCAATCAGCCCCAGCATTTT CASRAGESSNQPQHF
NA 14 few TRBJ1-4 TRBV6-6 TGTGCCAGCAGTTACGGGCCAGGGAACGAAAAACTGTTTTTT CASSYGPGNEKLFF